This paragraph covers one T cell receptor beta chain sequence. The antigen is unknown. This sample stems from a study of OX40 agonist ivuxolimab in advanced cancers. In the study overall: With ivuxolimab, an agonistic anti-OX40 (CD134) antibody, patients were treated.

The repertoire was sequenced with immunoSEQ multiplex PCR; TCRdb's copy has only in-frame clones and lacks some. Altogether roughly 20,000 clones are present, approximately 87% being singletons, with the ten largest covering about 15%. CDR3 length equals 14 residues. V was pared by 5 bases and J by 2 bases, with 4 bases of the junction left unmatched. The germline V gene has CDR1 SGHNT and CDR2 YENEEA. Study conclusions and caveats: Relative to CD4+, CD8+ T cells held more expanded clones on average.

The sampling schedule covered blood at baseline, cycle 4 day 1, and cycle 7 day 1. The specimen comprised CD4+ or CD8+ T cells sorted from blood, sampled in a trial of the OX40 agonist ivuxolimab. The receptor comes from an adult with an advanced solid tumor such as melanoma, head and neck, liver or kidney cancer. The genes are TRBV11-3 and TRBJ2-3; 7 bases line up with TRBD2. CDR3 sequence reads: CASSRGLDTDTQYF. CDR3 nucleotide sequence: TGTGCCAGCAGCCGCGGACTAGACACAGATACGCAGTATTTT.